The following is a TCR beta chain sequence with its context. Its target is not known. These data belong to a study of T cell repertoires in cytomegalovirus infection. The CDR3 is made up of 12 amino acids. V was clipped by 5 bases and J by 9 bases, with 13 bases between them. TCRdb independently ran MiXCR on the reads; one entry per CDR3 protein. The sample holds approximately 500,000 distinct CDR3 sequences; about a quarter are singletons and the top ten take less than 15%. Study-wide findings and caveats: It was HLA-C-restricted CMV-specific TCR beta clonotypes that dominated the response ex vivo.

The clonotype was recovered from a human donor in good health (CMV status not recorded). Some clones in this sample may be carry-over from other donors' samples. The chain is built from TRBV12-3 or TRBV12-4 and TRBJ1-1; D gene unclear. Sequencing was performed on PBMCs. The CDR3 sequence: CASSGDAMQAFF. Here the CDR3 DNA reads TGTGCCAGCAGTGGGGATGCTATGCAAGCTTTCTTT.